This T cell receptor (beta chain) was retrieved from a study of blood T cells in healthy people across ages. The CDR3 contains 17 residues. Germline V lookup: CDR1 SGHRS, CDR2 YFSETQ. V was clipped by 0 bases and J by 7 bases, with 20 bases between them. This clonotype has only a few counts. A J-beta primer mix and a sample-barcoded 5' primer were used in a second PCR of roughly 6 to 11 cycles. TCRdb called the 5' RACE reads again in MiXCR, with one record for every CDR3 protein. The data hold around 1,000,000 distinct CDR3 sequences, with less than 25% observed a single time. In addition, the sample was reused for a study of T cells of mothers and their children.

The TCR sequence derives from a girl between 2 and 10 years old in good health. The chain links TRBV5-1 to TRBJ2-1; D tentatively fits TRBD1 or TRBD2 (6 bases each). Sequencing was performed on blood. CDR3 loop: CASSLDGPNGGWNEQFF. In nucleotides, the CDR3 is TGCGCCAGCAGCTTGGATGGACCGAACGGGGGCTGGAATGAGCAGTTCTTC. Full variable domain (outside the CDR3, taken from reference TRBV5-1 and TRBJ2-1): KAGVTQTPRYLIKTRGQQVTLSCSPISGHRSVSWYQQTPGQGLQFLFEYFSETQRNKGNFPGRFSGRQFSNSRSEMNVSTLELGDSALYLCASSLDGPNGGWNEQFFGPGTRLTVL.